One sample yielded the 24 T cell receptor beta chains listed below, sequenced in a study of cytomegalovirus exposure and HLA in healthy donors. Primers for the PCR totalled 60 Vbeta and 13 Jbeta. Assay: immunoSEQ multiplex PCR; the TCRdb copy retains only in-frame clones and omits some. Found here are approximately 120,000 clones, about 83% of them singletons; the top ten hold approximately 2.4%. Specimen: PBMCs. The receptors here all came from a female donor in good health and CMV-seronegative.

This clone was seen more than once but under ten times. The chain uses TRBV4-3 and TRBJ2-1; 7 positions agree with TRBD2. Germline loops: CDR1 LGHNA, CDR2 YSLEER. CDR3 length: 16 amino acids. V gave up 0 bases and J gave up 1 base; unmatched junction bases: 3. This CDR3 reads CASSQESSGSYNEQFF. The DNA for the CDR3 is TGCGCCAGCAGCCAAGAATCTAGCGGTTCCTACAATGAGCAGTTCTTC.

The chain is built from TRBV21-1 and TRBJ2-2; whether TRBD2, the table's D call, matches the DNA was not checked. TRBV21-1 represents a pseudogene. The CDR3 sequence is 14 residues long. The CDR3 loop is CASSKPGTTGELFF. The CDR3 nucleotides are TGTGCCAGCAGCAAACCGGGAACCACCGGGGAGCTGTTTTTT.

A word on this clone: Other DNA sequences in this sample translate to the same CDR3. The chain couples TRBV9 to TRBJ2-3; TRBD2 matches 12 bases. The CDR3 contains 22 residues. V lost 7 bases, J lost 2 bases, and 26 bases stayed unmatched. Germline lookup yields CDR1 SGDLS and CDR2 YYNGEE. The CDR3 sequence: CASQRTKHRTSGVAPTTDTQYF. As DNA, the CDR3 is TGTGCCAGCCAGCGTACCAAGCACCGGACTAGCGGGGTGGCACCCACCACAGATACGCAGTATTTT.

The rearrangement uses TRBV11-2 and TRBJ1-4; the D is unclear. This CDR3 has 15 residues. Germline-derived CDR1 and CDR2 are SGHAT and FQNNGV. V was cut by 1 base and J by 2 bases, with 8 bases left in between. The chain's CDR3 is CASSLGSGTNEKLFF. Here the CDR3 DNA reads TGTGCCAGCAGCTTAGGGAGTGGGACTAATGAAAAACTGTTTTTT.

This clone was picked up a small number of times. This chain joins TRBV27 and TRBJ2-7, with a tentative D call TRBD1 (5 bases). This CDR3 has 13 amino acids. Looked up from germline, CDR1 is MNHEY and CDR2 is SMNVEV (reference sequence). Trimming removed 2 bases at V and 0 bases at J, with 5 bases between. The CDR3 loop reads CASSLGASYEQYF. The CDR3 coding sequence is TGTGCCAGCAGTTTAGGGGCCTCCTACGAGCAGTACTTC.

The chain combines TRBV6-1 with TRBJ2-4, with a weak D call TRBD1 (5 bases). V lost 9 bases and J lost 14, with 29 bases in between. This CDR3 contains 15 residues. Germline CDR1 reads MNHNS; CDR2 reads SASEGT. In DNA, the CDR3 is TGTGCCAGTGGGGCCCAAGGGGCTTTATTGAGTGGCAAGTACTTC. This translates into CASGAQGALLSGKYF.

The V and J genes are TRBV4-2 and TRBJ2-5; maybe TRBD2 (5 bases). The J call could be wrong; TRBJ2-7 is a better fit for the DNA end. Germline V lookup: CDR1 LGHNA, CDR2 YNFKEQ. CDR3 length: 15 residues. The chain's CDR3 is CASSQDEGVAPEQYF. The CDR3 DNA follows: TGTGCCAGCAGCCAAGACGAGGGTGTAGCCCCCGAGCAGTACTTC.

This sequence joins TRBV19 and TRBJ1-6; 11 bases map to TRBD1. Germline V CDR1 and CDR2: LNHDA, SQIVND (reference sequence). This CDR3 comprises 16 residues. Unmatched junction bases numbered 9, after V lost 5 bases and J lost 9 bases. This chain's CDR3 is CASSLSPGTGGSPLHF. CDR3 nucleotide sequence: TGTGCCAGTAGTCTATCCCCCGGGACAGGGGGTTCACCCCTCCACTTT.

This chain connects TRBV30 to TRBJ2-7; 8 nucleotides align to TRBD1. This CDR3 has 12 residues. Trimming took 5 bases from V and 9 from J; bases not matched to a gene: 9. Germline V gene lookup returns CDR1 GTSNPN and CDR2 SVGIG (reference sequence). The CDR3 DNA sequence: TGTGCCTGGGGACAGGGTTTAACGGGGCAGTACTTC. The encoded protein is CAWGQGLTGQYF.

J is TRBJ2-3 and V is TRBV5-1; 10 positions match TRBD2. V lost 5 bases to trimming and J lost 2 bases; unmatched junction nucleotides: 2. Germline V gives CDR1 SGHRS, CDR2 YFSETQ. This CDR3 contains 14 residues. For the CDR3, the DNA is TGCGCCAGCAGAACTAGCGGGGTCACAGATACGCAGTATTTT. It encodes CASRTSGVTDTQYF. The full variable domain, its missing parts supplied by reference TRBV5-1 and TRBJ2-3, is KAGVTQTPRYLIKTRGQQVTLSCSPISGHRSVSWYQQTPGQGLQFLFEYFSETQRNKGNFPGRFSGRQFSNSRSEMNVSTLELGDSALYLCASRTSGVTDTQYFGPGTRLTVL.

The chain couples TRBV27 to TRBJ1-2; 8 bases align to TRBD1. CDR3 length equals 13 residues. After removal of 4 bases from V and 8 bases from J, the junction contained 6 bases not matched to a gene. Looked up from germline, CDR1 is MNHEY and CDR2 is SMNVEV (reference sequence). CDR3 bases: TGTGCCAGCAGTTCCCAGGGGGCATTCGGCTACACCTTC. Encoded protein: CASSSQGAFGYTF.

The J gene is TRBJ1-2, the V gene TRBV4-2; D ambiguous. Per germline, CDR1 LGHNA and CDR2 YNFKEQ. This CDR3 has 14 residues. The V gene lost 1 base and the J gene lost 7 bases, with 13 bases spanning the gap. The CDR3, as DNA: TGTGCCAGCAGCCAAGGGCCGCTCGGGTCTGGCTACACCTTC. It encodes CASSQGPLGSGYTF.

The chain uses TRBV10-3 and TRBJ2-1, with no clear D. The length of the CDR3 is 17 residues. Trimming cost V 2 bases and J 2 bases, with 16 bases left between them. CDR1 and CDR2 (germline): ENHRY, SYGVKD. CDR3 amino acids: CAISEPENTGTYNEQFF. The DNA for the CDR3 is TGTGCCATCAGTGAGCCGGAGAACACCGGTACCTACAATGAGCAGTTCTTC.

The J gene is TRBJ1-1, the V gene TRBV14; 8 nucleotides line up with TRBD1. Losses at the gene ends were 2 bases for V and 4 bases for J; bases not matched to a gene: 15. Germline V gives CDR1 SGHDN, CDR2 FVKESK. The CDR3 spans 18 residues. The DNA for the CDR3 is TGTGCCAGCAGCCAAATTCCCACTTGGACAGGGAGTTTCACTGAAGCTTTCTTT. This sequence encodes CASSQIPTWTGSFTEAFF.

Points on this clone: Other DNA sequences in the sample encode the same CDR3. V gene TRBV9 combines with J gene TRBJ1-1; tentative D call: TRBD1 (6 bases). This CDR3 has 14 amino acids. Trimming removed 0 bases from V and 0 bases from J, with 6 bases in between. From germline, CDR1 is SGDLS and CDR2 YYNGEE. CDR3 protein: CASSVAGVNTEAFF. In DNA, the CDR3 is TGTGCCAGCAGCGTAGCAGGGGTGAACACTGAAGCTTTCTTT. The complete variable domain, with remaining parts taken from reference TRBV9 and TRBJ1-1, reads DSGVTQTPKHLITATGQRVTLRCSPRSGDLSVYWYQQSLDQGLQFLIQYYNGEERAKGNILERFSAQQFPDLHSELNLSSLELGDSALYFCASSVAGVNTEAFFGQGTRLTVV.

This chain links TRBV21-1 with TRBJ1-5; no check of the table's D call, TRBD1, against the DNA was made. TRBV21-1 counts as a pseudogene. The CDR3 spans 16 residues. Here the CDR3 reads CASSKGGTGGTQPQHF. The CDR3 DNA sequence: TGTGCCAGCAGCAAAGGTGGGACAGGGGGTACTCAGCCCCAGCATTTT.

The genes are TRBV14 and TRBJ2-5, with no clear D. CDR1 and CDR2 (germline): SGHDN, FVKESK. Trimming removed 2 bases at V and 4 bases at J, with 17 bases between. This CDR3 spans 16 amino acids. The CDR3 bases are TGTGCCAGCAGCCAATTAACTATTACTTCATTAGAGACCCAGTACTTC. Translated, it gives CASSQLTITSLETQYF.

This clone showed up just once. This rearrangement joins TRBV5-6 to TRBJ1-6, with D uncertain. V was shortened by 0 bases and J by 9 bases, with 13 bases between the two germline ends. Germline V lookup: CDR1 SGHDT, CDR2 YYEEEE. The CDR3 contains 15 residues. CDR3 coding DNA: TGTGCCAGCAGCTTGGATCCCCACCGGGGTTCACCCCTCCACTTT. It specifies CASSLDPHRGSPLHF.

The V call is TRBV7-6, the J call TRBJ2-5; no clear D gene. CDR3 length: 13 amino acids. The V gene's germline CDR1 is SGHVS and CDR2 FNYEAQ. V shed 0 bases and J shed 7 bases, with 9 bases lying between them. CDR3 sequence: CASSLALEVTQYF. In DNA form, the CDR3 reads TGTGCCAGCAGCTTAGCACTCGAGGTGACCCAGTACTTC.

The V gene is TRBV5-1, the J gene TRBJ2-3; D is ambiguous. This CDR3 is 15 amino acids long. Germline V gene data show CDR1 as SGHRS and CDR2 as YFSETQ. The germline V and J ends were trimmed by 5 bases and 0 bases, with 13 bases remaining between them. The CDR3 bases are TGCGCCAGCAGTTTTAGCAGCCTTAGCACAGATACGCAGTATTTT. This gives the protein CASSFSSLSTDTQYF.

The chain employs TRBV2 and TRBJ1-2, with a weak D call TRBD1 (5 bases). The CDR3 extends over 11 amino acids. The germline V and J ends were trimmed by 11 bases and 1 base, with 8 bases remaining between them. The germline CDR1 and CDR2 sequences are SNHLY and FYNNEI. The DNA for the CDR3 is TGTGCCTCCCAGGGTAACTATGGCTACACCTTC. Amino acids: CASQGNYGYTF.

The chain carries TRBV7-3 and TRBJ1-1; no firm D call. CDR1 and CDR2 from the germline V gene are SGHTA and FQGTGA. Trimming cost V 5 bases and J 0 bases, with 16 bases left between them. The CDR3 is 16 amino acids. In nucleotides, the CDR3 is TGTGCCAGCAGCCGGCAAGGCGGTTCCATGAACACTGAAGCTTTCTTT. It yields the protein CASSRQGGSMNTEAFF.

The CDR3 DNA follows: TGTGCCAGCAGTGAAGGAGCCGGCGGGGCCCAGTACTTC. Protein product: CASSEGAGGAQYF. V is TRBV6-1 and J is TRBJ2-5, with D tentatively TRBD2 (6 bases). This CDR3 region has 13 residues. Germline loops: CDR1 MNHNS, CDR2 SASEGT. Trimming removed 1 base from V and 9 bases from J, with 12 bases in between.

The chain is built from TRBV13 and TRBJ2-7, with D possibly being TRBD1 (5 bases). V was cut by 3 bases and J by 2 bases, with 11 bases left in between. The CDR3 runs 14 residues. The germline CDR1 and CDR2 sequences are PRHDT and FYEKMQ (reference sequence). The CDR3 reads CASSLAAGTYEQYF. CDR3 DNA sequence: TGTGCCAGCAGCTTGGCGGCAGGGACCTACGAGCAGTACTTC.